This T cell receptor (beta chain) came from a study of early T cells in non-severe SARS-CoV-2 infection. Across the whole study: The chains were unpaired, and the sequenced material was bulk RNA from unsorted whole blood.

Study-level findings and limits: VDJdb matching favored anti-spike CD8 responses, missing private and CD4 specificities.

Germline V lookup: CDR1 SGDLS, CDR2 YYNGEE. The CDR3 is 15 residues long. V shed 4 bases and J shed 4 bases, with 17 bases lying between them. Individual cDNA molecules received unique molecular identifiers. From the 5' RACE reads, TCRdb called clonotypes with MiXCR, one entry per CDR3 protein. The sample comprises 35,000 to 45,000 distinct CDR3 sequences, 4.5% to 7.5% of which are singletons, and less than 8.5% rests with the top ten. This clonotype was found many times. Its antigen is not identified. The receptor was isolated from an adult who was a healthcare worker with PCR-confirmed SARS-CoV-2 infection or an uninfected control (not recorded which). The chain carries TRBV9 and TRBJ2-5; possible D gene TRBD2, 6 bases. Sequencing input: whole blood. The CDR3 is CASSPWTRETETQYF. CDR3 DNA: TGTGCCAGCAGCCCGTGGACTCGGGAGACAGAGACCCAGTACTTC. Complete variable domain (other parts from reference TRBV9 and TRBJ2-5): DSGVTQTPKHLITATGQRVTLRCSPRSGDLSVYWYQQSLDQGLQFLIQYYNGEERAKGNILERFSAQQFPDLHSELNLSSLELGDSALYFCASSPWTRETETQYFGPGTRLLVL.